Given below is one T cell receptor (beta chain) in context. The sample originates from a study of blood T cell repertoires in COVID-19. Clones were read by immunoSEQ multiplex PCR, and TCRdb kept only the in-frame ones, dropping some. This sample has about 68,000 clones, with approximately 85% found just once. Trimming took 11 bases from V and 2 from J; bases not matched to a gene: 11. CDR1 LNHDA and CDR2 SQIVND come from the germline V gene (reference sequence). The CDR3 consists of 14 residues. The TCR originated in a man aged 50 to 60 with acute or convalescent COVID-19. V gene TRBV19 combines with J gene TRBJ2-7; 8 bases agree with TRBD1. Sequenced input: peripheral blood. The CDR3 bases are TGTGCCTCCCAAGACAGGGGTTCCACCTACGAGCAGTACTTC. Protein: CASQDRGSTYEQYF.